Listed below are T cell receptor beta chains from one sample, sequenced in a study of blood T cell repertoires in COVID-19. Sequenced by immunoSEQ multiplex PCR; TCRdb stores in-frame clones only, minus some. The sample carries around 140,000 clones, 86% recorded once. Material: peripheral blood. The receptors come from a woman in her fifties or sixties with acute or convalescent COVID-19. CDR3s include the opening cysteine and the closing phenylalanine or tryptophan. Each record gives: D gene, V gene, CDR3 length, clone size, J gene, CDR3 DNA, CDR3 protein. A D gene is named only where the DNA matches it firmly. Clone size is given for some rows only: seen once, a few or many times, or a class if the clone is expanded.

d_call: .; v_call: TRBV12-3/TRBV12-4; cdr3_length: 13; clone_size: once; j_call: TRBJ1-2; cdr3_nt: TGTGCCAGCAGTTTCCGGGGTTACTATGGCTACACCTTC; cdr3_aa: CASSFRGYYGYTF
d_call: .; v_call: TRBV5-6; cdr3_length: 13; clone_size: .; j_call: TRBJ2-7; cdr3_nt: TGTGCCAGCAGCTTACTCCCCTCCTACGAGCAGTACTTC; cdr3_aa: CASSLLPSYEQYF
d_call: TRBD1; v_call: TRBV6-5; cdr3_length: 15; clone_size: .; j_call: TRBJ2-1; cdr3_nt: TGTGCCAGCAGGGAGACGGGACAGGGAAGAAATGAGCAGTTCTTC; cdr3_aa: CASRETGQGRNEQFF
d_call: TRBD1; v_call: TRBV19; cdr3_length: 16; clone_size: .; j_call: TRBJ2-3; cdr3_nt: TGTGCCAGTAGTAGGATTACAGGGGGCTCTACAGATACGCAGTATTTT; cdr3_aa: CASSRITGGSTDTQYF
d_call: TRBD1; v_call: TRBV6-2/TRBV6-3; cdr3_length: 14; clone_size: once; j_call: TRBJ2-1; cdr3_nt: TGTGCCAGCAGTGTACCGGACAGGGGGTTAGGGCAGTTCTTC; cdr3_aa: CASSVPDRGLGQFF
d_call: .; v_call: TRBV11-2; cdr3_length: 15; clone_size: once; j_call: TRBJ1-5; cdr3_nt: TGTGCCAGCAGTGTTGACAGTTATAGCAATCAGCCCCAGCATTTT; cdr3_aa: CASSVDSYSNQPQHF
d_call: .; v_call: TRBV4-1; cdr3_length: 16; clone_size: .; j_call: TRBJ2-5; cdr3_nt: TGCGCCAGCAGCCATTCTCGCCGGGGACTTCAAGAGACCCAGTACTTC; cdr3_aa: CASSHSRRGLQETQYF
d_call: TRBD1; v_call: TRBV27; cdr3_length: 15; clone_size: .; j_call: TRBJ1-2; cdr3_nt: TGTGCCAGCAGTGCCCGACAGGGCGCCCTATATGGCTACACCTTC; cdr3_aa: CASSARQGALYGYTF
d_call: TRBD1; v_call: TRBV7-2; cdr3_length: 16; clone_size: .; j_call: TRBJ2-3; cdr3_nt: TGTGCCAGCAGCCTTCGAGGGACAGGGGAAATGGATACGCAGTATTTT; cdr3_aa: CASSLRGTGEMDTQYF
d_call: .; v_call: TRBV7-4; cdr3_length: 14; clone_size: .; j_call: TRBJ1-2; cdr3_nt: TGTGCCAGCAGCTCAACCGACAGGAACTATGGCTACACCTTC; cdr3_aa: CASSSTDRNYGYTF
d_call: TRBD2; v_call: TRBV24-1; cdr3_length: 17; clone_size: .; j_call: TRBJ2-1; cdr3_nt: TGTGCCACCAGTGATCCCCAACTAGCGGGGGGCCGCAATGAGCAGTTCTTC; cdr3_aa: CATSDPQLAGGRNEQFF
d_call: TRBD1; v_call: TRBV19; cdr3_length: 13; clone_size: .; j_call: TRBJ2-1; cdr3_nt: TGTGCCAGTAGTTCTGACAGGGTCAATGAGCAGTTCTTC; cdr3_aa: CASSSDRVNEQFF
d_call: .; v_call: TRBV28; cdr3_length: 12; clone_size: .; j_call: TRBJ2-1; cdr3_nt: TGTGCCAGCAGTTTACTCTACAATGAGCAGTTCTTC; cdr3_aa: CASSLLYNEQFF
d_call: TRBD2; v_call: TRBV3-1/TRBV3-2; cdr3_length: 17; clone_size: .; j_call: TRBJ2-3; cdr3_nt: TGTGCCAGCAGCAAACACCTAGCGGGGGGCCGTGGATATACGCAGTATTTT; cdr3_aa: CASSKHLAGGRGYTQYF
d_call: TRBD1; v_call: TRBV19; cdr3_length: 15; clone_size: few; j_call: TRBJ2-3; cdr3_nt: TGTGCCAGTAGTAGAAAGGGACAGGTATCAGATACGCAGTATTTT; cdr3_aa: CASSRKGQVSDTQYF
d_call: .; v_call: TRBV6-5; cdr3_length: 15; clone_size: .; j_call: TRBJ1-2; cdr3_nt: TGTGCCAGCATTTACCGGGAACGACTTAACTATGGCTACACCTTC; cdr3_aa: CASIYRERLNYGYTF
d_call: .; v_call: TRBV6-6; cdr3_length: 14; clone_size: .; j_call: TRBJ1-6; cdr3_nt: TGTGCCAGCAGTTACGACAGCCCGGCGGCACCCCTCCACTTT; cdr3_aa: CASSYDSPAAPLHF
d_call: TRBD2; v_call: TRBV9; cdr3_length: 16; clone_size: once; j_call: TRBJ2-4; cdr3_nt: TGTGCCAGCAGCCCCCTCCGCGGGGGGTTCAAAAACATTCAGTACTTC; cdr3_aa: CASSPLRGGFKNIQYF
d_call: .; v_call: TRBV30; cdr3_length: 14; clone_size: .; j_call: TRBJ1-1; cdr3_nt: TGTGCCTGCCAACCAGGGACATTGAACACTGAAGCTTTCTTT; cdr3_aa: CACQPGTLNTEAFF
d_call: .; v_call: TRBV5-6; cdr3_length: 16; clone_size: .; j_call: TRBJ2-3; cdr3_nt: TGTGCCAGCAGCCTACTTCGACAGGCTAGCACAGATACGCAGTATTTT; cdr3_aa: CASSLLRQASTDTQYF
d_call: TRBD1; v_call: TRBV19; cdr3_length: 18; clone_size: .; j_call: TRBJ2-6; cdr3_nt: TGTGCCAGTAGTATCTGGGACAGACTATACTCTGGGGCCAACGTCCTGACTTTC; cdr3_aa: CASSIWDRLYSGANVLTF
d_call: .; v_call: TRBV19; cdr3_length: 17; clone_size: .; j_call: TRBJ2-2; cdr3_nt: TGTGCCAGTAGTCTGGGTCTGAGTTTCTCGGGGACCGGGGAGCTGTTTTTT; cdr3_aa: CASSLGLSFSGTGELFF
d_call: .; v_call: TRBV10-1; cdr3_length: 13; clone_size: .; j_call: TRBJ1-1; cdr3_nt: TGCGCCAGCAGACGGGAGATGAACACTGAAGCTTTCTTT; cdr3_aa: CASRREMNTEAFF
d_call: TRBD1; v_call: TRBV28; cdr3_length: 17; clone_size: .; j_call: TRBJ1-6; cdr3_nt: TGTGCCAGCAGTCTAACAGGGGGAGGTTCCTATAATTCACCCCTCCACTTT; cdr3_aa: CASSLTGGGSYNSPLHF
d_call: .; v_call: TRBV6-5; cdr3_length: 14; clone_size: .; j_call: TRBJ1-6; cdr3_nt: TGTGCCAGCAGTCGACAGGACTATAATTCACCCCTCCACTTT; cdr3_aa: CASSRQDYNSPLHF
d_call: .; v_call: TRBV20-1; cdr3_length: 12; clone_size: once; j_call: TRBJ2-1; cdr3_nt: TGCAGTGCTAGTAGAGGCTACAATGAGCAGTTCTTC; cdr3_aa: CSASRGYNEQFF
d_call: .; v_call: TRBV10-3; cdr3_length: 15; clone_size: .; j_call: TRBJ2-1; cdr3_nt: TGTGCCATCAGCCGTCTGGGGACATCCTACAATGAGCAGTTCTTC; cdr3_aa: CAISRLGTSYNEQFF
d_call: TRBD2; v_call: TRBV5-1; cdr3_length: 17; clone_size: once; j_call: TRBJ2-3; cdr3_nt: TGCGCCAGCAGCTTGGGGGGACTAGCGGGGCTCACAGATACGCAGTATTTT; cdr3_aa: CASSLGGLAGLTDTQYF
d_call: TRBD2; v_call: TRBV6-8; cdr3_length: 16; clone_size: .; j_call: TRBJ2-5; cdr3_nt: TGTGCCAGCAGTTATTTGAGTTGGACTAGCGGAGAGACCCAGTACTTC; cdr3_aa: CASSYLSWTSGETQYF
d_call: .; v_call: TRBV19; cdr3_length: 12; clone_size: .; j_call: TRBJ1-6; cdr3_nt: TGTGCCAGTCGGCAGGGTAATTCACCCCTCCACTTT; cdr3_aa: CASRQGNSPLHF